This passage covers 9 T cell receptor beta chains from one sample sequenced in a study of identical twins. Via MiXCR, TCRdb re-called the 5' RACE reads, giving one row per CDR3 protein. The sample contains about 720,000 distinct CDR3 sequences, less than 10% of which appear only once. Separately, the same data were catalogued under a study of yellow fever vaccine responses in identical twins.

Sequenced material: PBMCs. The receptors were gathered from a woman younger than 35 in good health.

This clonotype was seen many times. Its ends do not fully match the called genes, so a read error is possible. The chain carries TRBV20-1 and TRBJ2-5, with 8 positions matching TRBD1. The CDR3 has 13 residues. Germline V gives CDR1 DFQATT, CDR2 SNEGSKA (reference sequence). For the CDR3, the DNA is TGCAGTGCTAGAGCACCGGGACAGGTTCAGCCAAACTTC. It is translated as CSARAPGQVQPNF.

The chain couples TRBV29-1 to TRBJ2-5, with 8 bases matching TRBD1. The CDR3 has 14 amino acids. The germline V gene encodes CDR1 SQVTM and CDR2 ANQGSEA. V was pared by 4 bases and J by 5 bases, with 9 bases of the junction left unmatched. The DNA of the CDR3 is TGCAGCGTTGTTCCCCAGGGGGCCGGCGAGACCCAGTACTTC. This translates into CSVVPQGAGETQYF.

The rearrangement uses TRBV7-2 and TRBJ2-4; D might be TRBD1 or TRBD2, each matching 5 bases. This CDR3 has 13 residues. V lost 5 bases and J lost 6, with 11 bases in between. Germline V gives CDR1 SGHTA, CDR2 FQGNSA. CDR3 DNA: TGTGCCAGCAGCATTGGGACCCCAAACATTCAGTACTTC. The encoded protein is CASSIGTPNIQYF.

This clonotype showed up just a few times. CDR3 region: CSVEETRGLSYEQYF. In nucleotides, the CDR3 is TGCAGCGTTGAAGAAACCAGGGGTCTCTCCTACGAGCAGTACTTC. J is TRBJ2-7 and V is TRBV29-1; D might be TRBD1 (6 bases). Germline V lookup: CDR1 SQVTM, CDR2 ANQGSEA. Trimming pared 0 bases from V and 0 bases from J, leaving 12 bases between. The CDR3 is made up of 15 amino acids.

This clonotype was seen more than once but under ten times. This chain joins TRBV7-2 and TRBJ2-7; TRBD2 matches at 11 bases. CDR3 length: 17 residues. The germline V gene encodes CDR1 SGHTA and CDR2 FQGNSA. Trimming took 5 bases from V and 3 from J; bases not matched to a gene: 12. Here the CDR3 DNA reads TGTGCCAGCAGCCCTTTGGGGCTAGCGGGGGGCGGCTACGAGCAGTACTTC. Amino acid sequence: CASSPLGLAGGGYEQYF.

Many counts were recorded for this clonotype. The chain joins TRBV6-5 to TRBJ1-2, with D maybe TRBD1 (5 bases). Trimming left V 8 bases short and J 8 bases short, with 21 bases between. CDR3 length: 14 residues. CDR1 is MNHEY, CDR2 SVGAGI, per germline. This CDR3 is CASGYSITGDGYTF. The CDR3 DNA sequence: TGTGCCAGCGGGTACTCTATTACAGGTGACGGCTACACCTTC.

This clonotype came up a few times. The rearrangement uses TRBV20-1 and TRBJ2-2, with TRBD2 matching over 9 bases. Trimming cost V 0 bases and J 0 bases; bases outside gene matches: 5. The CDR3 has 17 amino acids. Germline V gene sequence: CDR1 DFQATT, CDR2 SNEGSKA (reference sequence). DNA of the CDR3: TGCAGTGCTAGAGATTCGAAGCGGGGGGCGAACACCGGGGAGCTGTTTTTT. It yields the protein CSARDSKRGANTGELFF.

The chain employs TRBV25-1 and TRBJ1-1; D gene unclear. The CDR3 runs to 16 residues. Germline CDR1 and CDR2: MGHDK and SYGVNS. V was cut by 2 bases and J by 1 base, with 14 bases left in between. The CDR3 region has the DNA TGTGCCAGCAGTGAAAGGACTGGGTGGGGGAACACTGAAGCTTTCTTT. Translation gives CASSERTGWGNTEAFF.

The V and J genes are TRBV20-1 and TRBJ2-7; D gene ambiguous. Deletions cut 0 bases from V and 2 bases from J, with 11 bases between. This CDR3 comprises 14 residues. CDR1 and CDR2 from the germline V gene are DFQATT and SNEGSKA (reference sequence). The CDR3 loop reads CSARDRKFPYEQYF. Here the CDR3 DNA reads TGCAGTGCTAGAGATCGGAAATTCCCCTACGAGCAGTACTTC.